This T cell receptor beta chain was captured in a study of T cell repertoires in cytomegalovirus infection. In germline, CDR1 is LNHDA, CDR2 SQIVND (reference sequence). The ends were cut back, 1 base at V and 4 bases at J, with 11 bases in the middle. The CDR3 sequence is 15 residues long. In TCRdb, the reads were re-called with MiXCR into one record per CDR3 protein. The sample contains some 900,000 distinct CDR3 sequences, less than 35% of which appear only once. Of note for this clonotype: Its target is not known.

Source: cultured CD8+ T cells from PBMCs, taken from culture after CMV antigen stimulation. V and J are TRBV19 and TRBJ2-1; D ambiguous. The sequence was collected from a human donor in good health (CMV status not recorded). Some clones in this sample may be carry-over from other donors' samples. CDR3 region: CASSIVRLEYNEQFF. CDR3 bases: TGTGCCAGTAGTATAGTCAGGCTGGAGTACAATGAGCAGTTCTTC.